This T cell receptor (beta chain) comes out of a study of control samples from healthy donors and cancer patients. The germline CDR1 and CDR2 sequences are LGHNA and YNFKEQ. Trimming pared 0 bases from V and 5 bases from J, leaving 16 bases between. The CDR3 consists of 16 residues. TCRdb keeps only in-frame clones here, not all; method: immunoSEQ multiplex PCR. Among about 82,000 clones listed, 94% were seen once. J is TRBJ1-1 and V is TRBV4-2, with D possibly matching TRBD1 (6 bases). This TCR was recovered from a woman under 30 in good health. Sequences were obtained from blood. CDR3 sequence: CASSQDQTGRWTEAFF. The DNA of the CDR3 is TGTGCCAGCAGCCAAGATCAAACAGGGCGGTGGACTGAAGCTTTCTTT.